The rows below give T cell receptor beta chains drawn from one sample of a study of T cells in Graves' hyperthyroidism and ophthalmopathy. TCRdb processed the multiplex PCR reads anew with MiXCR; each CDR3 protein has one entry. The sample shows over 650,000 distinct CDR3 sequences, around 17% of them seen only once. Sequencing was carried out using blood. The receptors derive from a man younger than 30 with Graves' hyperthyroidism. Both conserved end residues are part of each CDR3. D genes are given only for firm matches. Only part of the rows carry a size: once, few, many, or a class if the clone is expanded.

j_call clone_size v_call d_call cdr3_aa cdr3_nt
TRBJ2-2 . TRBV7-9 TRBD1 CASRYSGQGRTGELFF TGTGCCAGCCGTTATTCGGGACAGGGAAGGACCGGGGAGCTGTTTTTT
TRBJ2-5 . TRBV28 . CASSLGFGAGEETQYF TGTGCCAGCAGTTTAGGTTTCGGGGCAGGGGAAGAGACCCAGTACTTC
TRBJ2-2 few TRBV4-2 . CASRLSGRTGELFF TGTGCCAGCAGGCTGTCAGGGAGGACCGGGGAGCTGTTTTTT
TRBJ1-2 few TRBV3-1 . CASSQSRTAGYTF TGTGCCAGCAGCCAATCTAGGACAGCTGGCTACACCTTC
TRBJ1-6 many TRBV11-1 TRBD1 CASRQTGPWSPLHF TGTGCCAGCAGACAGACAGGGCCATGGTCACCCCTCCACTTT
TRBJ1-1 many TRBV12-3/TRBV12-4 . CASSFMGGDEAFF TGTGCCAGCAGTTTCATGGGGGGGGATGAAGCTTTCTTT
TRBJ2-7 . TRBV5-5 TRBD1 CASSLRQGPLSQQYF TGTGCCAGCAGCCTCAGACAGGGGCCGCTCTCTCAGCAGTACTTC
TRBJ2-6 many TRBV28 . CASTLGQAGANVLTF TGTGCCAGCACCCTCGGACAAGCCGGGGCCAACGTCCTGACTTTC
TRBJ2-1 few TRBV10-3 TRBD2 CAISERLAEGNEQFF TGTGCCATCAGTGAGCGGCTAGCGGAGGGGAATGAGCAGTTCTTC
TRBJ2-3 . TRBV29-1 TRBD2 CSAPIAGVADTQYF TGCAGCGCACCAATAGCGGGAGTAGCAGATACGCAGTATTTT
TRBJ1-5 . TRBV19 TRBD1 CASSSRQGVTGQPQHF TGTGCCAGTAGTTCCCGACAGGGAGTGACGGGGCAGCCCCAGCATTTT
TRBJ1-1 . TRBV12-3/TRBV12-4 . CASSFRGHVTKAFF TGTGCCAGCAGTTTTCGGGGACACGTCACTAAAGCTTTCTTT
TRBJ2-3 few TRBV7-6 TRBD1 CASSPRQGITDTQYF TGTGCCAGCAGCCCCCGACAGGGGATAACAGATACGCAGTATTTT
TRBJ1-6 many TRBV20-1 . CSARLTGNSPLHF TGCAGTGCTAGACTTACAGGGAACTCACCCCTCCACTTT
TRBJ1-1 many TRBV7-2 . CASSLGPGSTEAFF TGTGCCAGCAGCTTAGGACCGGGGAGCACTGAAGCTTTCTTT
TRBJ2-1 . TRBV28 TRBD2 CASSQPGGDNEQFF TGTGCCAGCAGCCAACCGGGGGGGGACAATGAGCAGTTCTTC
TRBJ2-1 few TRBV6-1 TRBD1 CASSPGQGALEQFF TGTGCCAGCAGCCCGGGACAGGGGGCGCTTGAGCAGTTCTTC
TRBJ1-5 many TRBV2 . CASSEYLRRQPQHF TGTGCCAGCAGTGAATATCTTCGTAGGCAGCCCCAGCATTTT
TRBJ1-5 . TRBV11-2 . CASSLEPGPYSNQPQHF TGTGCCAGCAGCCTAGAACCGGGGCCTTATAGCAATCAGCCCCAGCATTTT
TRBJ2-5 . TRBV20-1 TRBD2 CSARVRGVQETQYF TGCAGTGCTAGAGTACGGGGGGTCCAAGAGACCCAGTACTTC
TRBJ2-7 few TRBV20-1 . CSARSGAASYEQYF TGCAGTGCTAGATCAGGGGCTGCTTCCTACGAGCAGTACTTC
TRBJ2-1 . TRBV4-3 TRBD1 CASSLTGTGLNEQFF TGCGCCAGCAGCCTTACCGGGACAGGGCTCAATGAGCAGTTCTTC
TRBJ1-4 few TRBV28 . CASSLLGGGKLFF TGTGCCAGCAGTTTATTGGGAGGGGGAAAACTGTTTTTT
TRBJ2-5 . TRBV6-5 . CASSYRSVALETQYF TGTGCCAGCAGTTACCGAAGTGTAGCTCTAGAGACCCAGTACTTC
TRBJ2-1 many TRBV2 TRBD2 CASRPGLAGWDEQFF TGTGCCAGCAGGCCCGGACTAGCGGGATGGGATGAGCAGTTCTTC
TRBJ2-5 many TRBV28 . CASSFGRLVETQYF TGTGCCAGCAGTTTCGGGCGGTTGGTAGAGACCCAGTACTTC
TRBJ2-3 . TRBV6-2/TRBV6-3 . CASSYEYGGASTDTQYF TGTGCCAGCAGTTACGAGTACGGGGGAGCTAGCACAGATACGCAGTATTTT
TRBJ2-2 few TRBV7-6 . CASSSRAGQVDTGELFF TGTGCCAGCAGCTCAAGAGCGGGACAGGTCGACACCGGGGAGCTGTTTTTT
TRBJ2-7 few TRBV27 TRBD2 CASSGASGSGEQYF TGTGCCAGCAGTGGGGCTAGCGGATCGGGGGAGCAGTACTTC
TRBJ2-1 . TRBV4-2 . CASSQGVTESSYNEQFF TGTGCCAGCAGCCAGGGGGTCACGGAGAGCTCCTACAATGAGCAGTTCTTC
TRBJ2-3 few TRBV15 . CATSRGGFTDTQYF TGTGCCACCAGCAGAGGGGGGTTCACAGATACGCAGTATTTT
TRBJ2-7 . TRBV29-1 TRBD2 CSVESTSGRGLYEQYF TGCAGCGTTGAATCCACTAGCGGGAGAGGCCTCTACGAGCAGTACTTC
TRBJ2-4 . TRBV18 . CASSPPARAKNIQYF TGTGCCAGCTCACCACCCGCAAGAGCCAAAAACATTCAGTACTTC
TRBJ2-6 . TRBV28 . CASSSGGLAGANVLTF TGTGCCAGCAGTTCCGGGGGCCTTGCTGGGGCCAACGTCCTGACTTTC
TRBJ2-2 many TRBV12-3/TRBV12-4 TRBD2 CASSSTLGAGDTGELFF TGTGCCAGCAGTTCAACGCTGGGAGCGGGGGACACCGGGGAGCTGTTTTTT
TRBJ2-3 once TRBV12-3/TRBV12-4 . CASSRSWGQLDTQYF TGTGCCAGCAGTCGCTCGTGGGGGCAGTTAGATACGCAGTATTTT
TRBJ1-6 . TRBV28 . CASRPGTYSPLHF TGTGCCAGCCGTCCCGGGACATATTCACCCCTCCACTTT
TRBJ2-7 . TRBV11-2 . CASSLGVFFYEQYF TGTGCCAGCAGCTTAGGGGTCTTCTTCTACGAGCAGTACTTC
TRBJ1-3 . TRBV6-1 TRBD1 CASSPGQGISGNTIYF TGTGCCAGCAGCCCCGGACAGGGGATCTCTGGAAACACCATATATTTT
TRBJ2-2 few TRBV3-1 TRBD1 CASSPRGRVTGELFF TGTGCCAGCAGCCCTAGGGGGCGCGTAACCGGGGAGCTGTTTTTT
TRBJ1-1 . TRBV20-1 . CSARGASSRDRKDEAFF TGCAGTGCTAGAGGAGCATCCTCTAGGGATAGAAAAGATGAAGCTTTCTTT
TRBJ2-7 . TRBV15 TRBD1 CATSRDETGSHEQYF TGTGCCACCAGCAGAGACGAGACAGGGTCCCACGAGCAGTACTTC
TRBJ2-7 many TRBV6-1 . CASRNRFYEQYF TGTGCCAGCAGAAACAGGTTCTACGAGCAGTACTTC
TRBJ2-3 few TRBV6-1 . CASSESPPQGFGNTDTQYF TGTGCCAGCAGTGAATCCCCCCCCCAGGGTTTTGGGAACACAGATACGCAGTATTTT
TRBJ2-3 once TRBV29-1 TRBD2 CSVEASGRAPDTQYF TGCAGCGTTGAAGCTAGCGGGAGGGCCCCAGATACGCAGTATTTT
TRBJ2-3 . TRBV29-1 . CSAQESTQYF TGCAGCGCTCAGGAGTCTACGCAGTATTTT
TRBJ1-3 . TRBV20-1 TRBD1 CSAGQGIGNTIYF TGCAGTGCAGGACAGGGGATCGGAAACACCATATATTTT
TRBJ2-3 few TRBV7-9 TRBD2 CASSLRREGPDTQYF TGTGCCAGCAGCTTAAGGCGGGAGGGGCCAGATACGCAGTATTTT
TRBJ2-1 . TRBV7-9 TRBD2 CASSGTSGIGGQFF TGTGCCAGCAGCGGGACTAGCGGTATTGGGGGGCAGTTCTTC
TRBJ2-3 many TRBV28 TRBD2 CASSSSTTSGTDTQYF TGTGCCAGCAGTTCATCTACGACTAGCGGAACAGATACGCAGTATTTT
TRBJ2-3 many TRBV7-3 . CASSLGTGRAQYF TGTGCCAGCAGCTTAGGAACCGGGCGGGCGCAGTATTTT
TRBJ1-6 . TRBV10-3 . CAVTGAFNSPLHF TGTGCCGTGACGGGGGCTTTTAATTCACCCCTCCACTTT
TRBJ2-7 . TRBV30 . CAWSPGPGEQYF TGTGCCTGGAGTCCCGGCCCGGGGGAGCAGTACTTC
TRBJ1-1 few TRBV7-8 TRBD1 CASSLVGTGNTVAFF TGTGCCAGCAGCTTAGTTGGGACAGGTAACACTGTAGCTTTCTTT
TRBJ2-7 many TRBV7-2 . CASSPRGLGSYEQYF TGTGCCAGCAGCCCGAGGGGGTTAGGGTCCTACGAGCAGTACTTC
TRBJ2-5 few TRBV29-1 . CSVERMAIKTQYF TGCAGCGTTGAACGAATGGCGATTAAGACCCAGTACTTC